This record covers a single T cell receptor beta chain. An end of the junction differs from the germline gene, which may be a read error. Cells were sorted from thawed PBMC rested overnight and stained with GMM-loaded CD1B tetramer, viability dye and anti-CD3. C32 glucose monomycolate from Rhodococcus equi was loaded onto the CD1B tetramers. Each donor contributed roughly 100,000 sorted tetramer-negative cells. Germline CDR1 is SSHAT and CDR2 is FNYEAQ (reference sequence). The CDR3 sequence is 16 residues long. These data belong to a study of T cells in tuberculosis. General study findings and limits: Some low-affinity tetramer-binding T cells may be absent from this sample.

Generated by immunoSEQ multiplex PCR, the TCRdb table keeps only in-frame clones and is missing some. Altogether about 88,000 clones are present, around 90% being singletons, with the ten largest covering 1.5% to 2%. The material sequenced was CD1b-GMM tetramer-negative cells sorted from PBMCs. The sequence was obtained from an adult woman with latent tuberculosis. The gene calls are TRBV7-7 and TRBJ2-5, with D perhaps matching TRBD1 (6 bases). CDR3 bases: TGTGCTAGCAGCTTAGTAGGCAGGGGTAGAGGCGAGACCCAGTACTTC. This encodes CASSLVGRGRGETQYF.